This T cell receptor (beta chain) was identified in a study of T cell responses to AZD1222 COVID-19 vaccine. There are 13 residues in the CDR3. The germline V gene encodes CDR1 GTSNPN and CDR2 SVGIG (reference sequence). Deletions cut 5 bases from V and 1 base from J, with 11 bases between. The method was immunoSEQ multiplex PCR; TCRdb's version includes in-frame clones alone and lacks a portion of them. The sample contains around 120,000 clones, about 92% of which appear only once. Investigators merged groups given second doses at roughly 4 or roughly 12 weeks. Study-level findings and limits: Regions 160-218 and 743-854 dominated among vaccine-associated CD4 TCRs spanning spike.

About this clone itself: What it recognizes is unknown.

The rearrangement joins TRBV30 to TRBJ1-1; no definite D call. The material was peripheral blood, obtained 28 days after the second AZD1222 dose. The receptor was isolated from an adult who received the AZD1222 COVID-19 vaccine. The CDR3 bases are TGTGCCTGGCAGAGTGACGGGAACACTGAAGCTTTCTTT. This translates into CAWQSDGNTEAFF.